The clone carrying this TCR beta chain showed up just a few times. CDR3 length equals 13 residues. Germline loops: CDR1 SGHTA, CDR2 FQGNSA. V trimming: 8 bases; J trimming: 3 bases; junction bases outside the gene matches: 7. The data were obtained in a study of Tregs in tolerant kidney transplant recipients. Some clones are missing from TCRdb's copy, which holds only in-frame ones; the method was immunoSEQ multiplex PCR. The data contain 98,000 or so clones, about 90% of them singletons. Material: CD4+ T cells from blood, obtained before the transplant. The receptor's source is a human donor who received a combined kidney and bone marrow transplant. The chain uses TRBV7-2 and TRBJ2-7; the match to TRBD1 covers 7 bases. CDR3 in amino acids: CASQRQGNYEQYF. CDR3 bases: TGTGCCAGCCAAAGACAGGGTAACTACGAGCAGTACTTC. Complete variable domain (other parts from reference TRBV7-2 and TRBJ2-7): GAGVSQSPSNKVTEKGKDVELRCDPISGHTALYWYRQSLGQGLEFLIYFQGNSAPDKSGLPSDRFSAERTGGSVSTLTIQRTQQEDSAVYLCASQRQGNYEQYFGPGTRLTVT.